This TCR beta chain is from a study of T-cell memory formation after mild COVID-19. Study results and limitations: The appearance of some responding clones in pre-infection memory suggested that cross-reactive memory joined.

The sample holds a few counts of this clonotype. What it recognizes is unknown. The germline V gene has CDR1 MNHNY and CDR2 SVGAGI (reference sequence). The trim removed 8 bases at V and 2 bases at J, leaving 5 bases unmatched. The CDR3 length is 14 residues. 5'RACE primed from the constant segment yielded TCR alpha and TCR beta cDNA libraries bearing sample barcodes and UMIs. TCRdb used MiXCR to reprocess the 5' RACE reads, holding one entry per CDR3 protein. The profile covers about 270,000 distinct CDR3 sequences, with under 20% appearing a single time and roughly 23% taken by the ten largest. This clonotype was obtained from a man between 18 and 35 years old who had mild COVID-19 (a few samples of this study predate the infection). Cell type and time point are not known. This rearrangement joins TRBV6-6 to TRBJ2-3; 9 bases agree with TRBD2. The specimen sequenced was PBMCs or a T cell subset sorted from them (not recorded which). CDR3: CASLAGDYTDTQYF. The CDR3 DNA sequence: TGTGCCAGCTTAGCGGGGGACTACACAGATACGCAGTATTTT.